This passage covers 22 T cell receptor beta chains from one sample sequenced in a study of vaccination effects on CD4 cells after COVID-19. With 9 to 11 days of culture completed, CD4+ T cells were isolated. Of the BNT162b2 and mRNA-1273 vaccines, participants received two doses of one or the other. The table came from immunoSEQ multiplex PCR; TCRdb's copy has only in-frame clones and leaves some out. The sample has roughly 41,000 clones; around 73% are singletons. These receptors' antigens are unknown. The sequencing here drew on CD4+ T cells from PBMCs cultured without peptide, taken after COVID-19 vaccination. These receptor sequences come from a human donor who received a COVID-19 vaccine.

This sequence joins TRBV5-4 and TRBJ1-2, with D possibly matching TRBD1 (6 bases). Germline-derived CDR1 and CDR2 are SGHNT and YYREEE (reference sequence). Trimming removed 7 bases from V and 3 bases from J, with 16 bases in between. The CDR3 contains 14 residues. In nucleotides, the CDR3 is TGTGCCAGCTCCCATACCGGGGGCCACTATGGCTACACCTTC. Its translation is CASSHTGGHYGYTF.

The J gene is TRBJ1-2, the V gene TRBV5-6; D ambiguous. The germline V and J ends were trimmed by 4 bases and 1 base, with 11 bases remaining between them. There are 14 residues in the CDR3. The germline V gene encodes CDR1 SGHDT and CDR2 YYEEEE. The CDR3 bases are TGTGCCAGCAGCGGGGTCCGACTTAACTATGGCTACACCTTC. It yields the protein CASSGVRLNYGYTF.

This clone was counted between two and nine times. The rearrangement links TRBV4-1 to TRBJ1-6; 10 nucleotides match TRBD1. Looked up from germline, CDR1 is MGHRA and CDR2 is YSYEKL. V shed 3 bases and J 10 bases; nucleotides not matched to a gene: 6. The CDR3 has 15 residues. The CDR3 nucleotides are TGCGCCAGCAGCCAGGGACAGGGGTATAGGTCACCCCTCCACTTT. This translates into CASSQGQGYRSPLHF.

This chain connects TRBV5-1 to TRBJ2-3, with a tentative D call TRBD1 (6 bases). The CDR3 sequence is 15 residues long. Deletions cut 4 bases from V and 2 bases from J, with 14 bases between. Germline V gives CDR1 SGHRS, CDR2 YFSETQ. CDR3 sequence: CASSRNGGLTDTQYF. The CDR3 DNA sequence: TGCGCCAGCAGCCGGAATGGGGGCCTCACAGATACGCAGTATTTT.

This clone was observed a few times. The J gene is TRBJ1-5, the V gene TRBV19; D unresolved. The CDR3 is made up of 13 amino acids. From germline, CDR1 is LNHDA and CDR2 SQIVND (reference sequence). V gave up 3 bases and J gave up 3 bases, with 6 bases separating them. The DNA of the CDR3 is TGTGCCAGTAGTATGGGTATCAATCAGCCCCAGCATTTT. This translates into CASSMGINQPQHF.

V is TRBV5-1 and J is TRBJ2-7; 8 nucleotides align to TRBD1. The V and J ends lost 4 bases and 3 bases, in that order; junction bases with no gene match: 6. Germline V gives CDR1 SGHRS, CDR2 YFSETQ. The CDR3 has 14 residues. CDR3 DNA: TGCGCCAGCAGCGAGGGACAGGCGAACTACGAGCAGTACTTC. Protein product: CASSEGQANYEQYF.

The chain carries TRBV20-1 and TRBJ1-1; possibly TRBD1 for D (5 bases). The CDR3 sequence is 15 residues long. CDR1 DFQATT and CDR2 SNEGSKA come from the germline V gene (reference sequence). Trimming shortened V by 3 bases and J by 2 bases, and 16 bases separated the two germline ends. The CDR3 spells CSASAPQRGNTEAFF. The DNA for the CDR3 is TGCAGTGCTAGTGCGCCCCAAAGGGGAAACACTGAAGCTTTCTTT.

The CDR3 DNA is TGCGCCAGCAGCTTGGCGCACAGGGGATATGGCTACACCTTC. Translation gives CASSLAHRGYGYTF. The J gene is TRBJ1-2, the V gene TRBV5-1, with TRBD1 matching 7 bases. Trimming cost V 0 bases and J 5 bases; bases outside gene matches: 4. CDR1 and CDR2 (germline): SGHRS, YFSETQ. The CDR3 is 14 amino acids.

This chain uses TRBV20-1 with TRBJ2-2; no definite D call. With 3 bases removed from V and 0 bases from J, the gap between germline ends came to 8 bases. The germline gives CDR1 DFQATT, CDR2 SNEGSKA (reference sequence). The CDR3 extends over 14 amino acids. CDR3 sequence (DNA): TGCAGTGCTAGTTCAGGCGCGAACACCGGGGAGCTGTTTTTT. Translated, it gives CSASSGANTGELFF.

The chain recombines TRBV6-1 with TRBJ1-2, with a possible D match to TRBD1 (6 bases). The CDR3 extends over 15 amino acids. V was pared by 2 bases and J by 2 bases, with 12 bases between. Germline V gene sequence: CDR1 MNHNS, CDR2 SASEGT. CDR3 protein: CASSELTGPNYGYTF. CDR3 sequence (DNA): TGTGCCAGCAGTGAATTAACAGGGCCAAACTATGGCTACACCTTC.

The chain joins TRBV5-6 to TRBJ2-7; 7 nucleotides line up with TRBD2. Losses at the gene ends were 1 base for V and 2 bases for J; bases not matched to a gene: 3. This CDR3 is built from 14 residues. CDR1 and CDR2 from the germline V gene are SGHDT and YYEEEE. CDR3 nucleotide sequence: TGTGCCAGCAGCTTGCCTAGCGGCACCTACGAGCAGTACTTC. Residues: CASSLPSGTYEQYF.

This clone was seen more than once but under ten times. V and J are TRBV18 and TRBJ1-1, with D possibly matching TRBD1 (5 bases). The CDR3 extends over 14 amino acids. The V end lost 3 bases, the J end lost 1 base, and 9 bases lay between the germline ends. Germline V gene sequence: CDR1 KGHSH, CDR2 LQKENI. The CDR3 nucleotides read TGTGCCAGCTCACCCCGGGGGGAGAACACTGAAGCTTTCTTT. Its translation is CASSPRGENTEAFF.

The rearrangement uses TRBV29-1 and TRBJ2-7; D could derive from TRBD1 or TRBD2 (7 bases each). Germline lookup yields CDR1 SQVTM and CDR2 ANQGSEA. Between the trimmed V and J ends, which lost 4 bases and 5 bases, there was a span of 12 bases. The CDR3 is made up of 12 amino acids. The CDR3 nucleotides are TGCAGCGTTGTCCAGGGGGGGAACGAGCAGTACTTC. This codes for CSVVQGGNEQYF.

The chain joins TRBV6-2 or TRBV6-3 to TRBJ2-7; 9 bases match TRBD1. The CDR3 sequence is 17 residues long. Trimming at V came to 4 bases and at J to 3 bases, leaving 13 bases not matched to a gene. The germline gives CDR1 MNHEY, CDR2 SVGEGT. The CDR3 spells CASSFWTRRTGDYEQYF. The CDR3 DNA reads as TGTGCCAGCAGTTTCTGGACTAGGAGGACAGGGGACTACGAGCAGTACTTC.

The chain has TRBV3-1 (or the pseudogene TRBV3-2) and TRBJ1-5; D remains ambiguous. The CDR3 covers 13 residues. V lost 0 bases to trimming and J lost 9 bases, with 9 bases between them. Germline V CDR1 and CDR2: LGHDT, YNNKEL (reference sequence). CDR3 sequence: CASSQDALLPQHF. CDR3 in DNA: TGTGCCAGCAGCCAAGATGCCCTGTTGCCCCAGCATTTT.

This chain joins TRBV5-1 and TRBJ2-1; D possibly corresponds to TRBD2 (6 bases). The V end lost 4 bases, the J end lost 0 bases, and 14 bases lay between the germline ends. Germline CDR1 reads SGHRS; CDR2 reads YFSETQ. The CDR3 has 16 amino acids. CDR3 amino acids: CASSRTPSDSYNEQFF. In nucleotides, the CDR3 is TGCGCCAGCAGCCGAACACCTAGCGACTCCTACAATGAGCAGTTCTTC.

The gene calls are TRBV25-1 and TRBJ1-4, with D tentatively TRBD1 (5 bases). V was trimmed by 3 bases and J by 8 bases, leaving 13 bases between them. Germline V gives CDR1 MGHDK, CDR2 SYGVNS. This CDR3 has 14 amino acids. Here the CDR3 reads CASSDRGRGEKLFF. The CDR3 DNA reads TGTGCCAGCAGTGACCGGGGGAGGGGAGAAAAACTGTTTTTT.

The CDR3 loop reads CASSIQGGYTGELFF. The CDR3 nucleotides read TGTGCCAGTAGTATCCAGGGGGGTTACACCGGGGAGCTGTTTTTT. The gene calls are TRBV19 and TRBJ2-2; tentatively, D is TRBD1 (7 bases). This CDR3 contains 15 residues. Germline V lookup: CDR1 LNHDA, CDR2 SQIVND (reference sequence). Deletions cut 3 bases from V and 3 bases from J, with 11 bases between.

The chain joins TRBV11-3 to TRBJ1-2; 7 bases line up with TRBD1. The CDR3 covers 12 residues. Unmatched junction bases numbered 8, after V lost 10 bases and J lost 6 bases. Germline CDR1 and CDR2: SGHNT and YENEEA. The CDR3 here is CAITGATNGYTF. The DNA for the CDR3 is TGTGCCATAACAGGGGCCACAAATGGCTACACCTTC.

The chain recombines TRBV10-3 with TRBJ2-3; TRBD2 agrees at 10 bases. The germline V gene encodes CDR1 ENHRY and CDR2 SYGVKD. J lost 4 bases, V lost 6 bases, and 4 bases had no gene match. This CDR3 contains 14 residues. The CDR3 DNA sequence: TGTGCCATCAGAGATGGGACTAGCGCAGATACGCAGTATTTT. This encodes CAIRDGTSADTQYF.

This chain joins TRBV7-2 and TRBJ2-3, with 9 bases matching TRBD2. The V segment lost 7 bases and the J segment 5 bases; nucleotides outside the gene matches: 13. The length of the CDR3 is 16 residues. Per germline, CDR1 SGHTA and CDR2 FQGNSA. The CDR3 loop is CASTLRGAGGKDTQYF. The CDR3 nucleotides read TGTGCCAGCACTCTAAGGGGGGCGGGAGGGAAAGATACGCAGTATTTT.

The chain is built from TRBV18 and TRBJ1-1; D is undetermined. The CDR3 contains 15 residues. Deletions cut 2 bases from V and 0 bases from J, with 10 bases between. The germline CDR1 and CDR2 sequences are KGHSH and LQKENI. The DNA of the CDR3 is TGTGCCAGCTCACCAAGACGTGGGATGAACACTGAAGCTTTCTTT. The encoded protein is CASSPRRGMNTEAFF. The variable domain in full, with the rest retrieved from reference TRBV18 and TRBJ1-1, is NAGVMQNPRHLVRRRGQEARLRCSPMKGHSHVYWYRQLPEEGLKFMVYLQKENIIDESGMPKERFSAEFPKEGPSILRIQQVVRGDSAAYFCASSPRRGMNTEAFFGQGTRLTVV.